Included here is one T cell receptor beta chain sequence, with context. This specimen belongs to a study of blood T cell repertoires in COVID-19. Study-wide context: Sites across the United States, Italy and Spain contributed samples from acute and convalescent COVID-19.

The CDR3 has 16 residues. In germline, CDR1 is LGHNA, CDR2 YNFKEQ. V was cut by 2 bases and J by 0 bases, with 10 bases left in between. The table came from immunoSEQ multiplex PCR; TCRdb's copy has only in-frame clones and leaves some out. The sample holds about 83,000 clones, around 90% seen once. The sample consisted of peripheral blood. V gene TRBV4-2 combines with J gene TRBJ1-4; possibly TRBD1 for D (6 bases). This sequence was found in an elderly man with active or convalescent COVID-19. CDR3 loop: CASSQTGSTTNEKLFF. The CDR3 DNA sequence: TGTGCCAGCAGCCAAACAGGGTCAACAACTAATGAAAAACTGTTTTTT.